What follows are 30 T cell receptor beta chains derived from one specimen sequenced in a study of blood T cell repertoires in COVID-19. The table came from immunoSEQ multiplex PCR; TCRdb's copy has only in-frame clones and leaves some out. The repertoire holds approximately 150,000 clones, roughly 80% seen once, with approximately 8% in the top ten. Sequencing was carried out using PBMCs or T cells enriched from blood (not recorded which). The source of these receptors is a woman aged 50 to 60 who had recovered from COVID-19.

The J gene is TRBJ2-7, the V gene TRBV6-5; possible D gene TRBD1, 6 bases. Germline V gene sequence: CDR1 MNHEY, CDR2 SVGAGI. Trimming took off 5 bases at V and 4 bases at J, with 12 bases between the two ends. The CDR3 runs to 13 residues. CDR3 coding DNA: TGTGCCAGCAGTCAAAGGACAGAATACGAGCAGTACTTC. Residues: CASSQRTEYEQYF.

This clone has only a few counts. V is TRBV7-2 and J is TRBJ2-5, with TRBD1 as a possible D gene (6 bases). The V end was cut by 5 bases, the J end by 5 bases, with 21 bases between. This CDR3 is built from 16 residues. Germline V lookup: CDR1 SGHTA, CDR2 FQGNSA. The CDR3 DNA sequence: TGTGCCAGCAGCGGCTTCGACAGGAGTAGTAGGGAGACCCAGTACTTC. Encoded protein: CASSGFDRSSRETQYF.

The chain combines TRBV10-3 with TRBJ1-1, with a tentative D call TRBD1 (5 bases). The CDR3 is made up of 13 amino acids. The V gene's germline CDR1 is ENHRY and CDR2 SYGVKD. V shed 6 bases and J shed 1 base, with 9 bases lying between them. For the CDR3, the DNA is TGTGCCATCAGCTTACAGGAGAACACTGAAGCTTTCTTT. This sequence encodes CAISLQENTEAFF.

V and J are TRBV29-1 and TRBJ2-2; perhaps TRBD1 as D (5 bases). Per germline, CDR1 SQVTM and CDR2 ANQGSEA. Trimming pared 5 bases from V and 2 bases from J, leaving 12 bases between. The CDR3 has 14 residues. The DNA for the CDR3 is TGCAGCGTTCGGTCAGACAGAAACACCGGGGAGCTGTTTTTT. This gives the protein CSVRSDRNTGELFF.

The chain joins TRBV11-1 to TRBJ2-1, with D possibly being TRBD1 (7 bases). CDR1 SGHAT and CDR2 FQDESV come from the germline V gene (reference sequence). V was clipped by 7 bases and J by 6 bases, with 19 bases between them. The CDR3 covers 15 residues. The DNA for the CDR3 is TGTGCCAGCACCCAGGGGGGCGGGACCCCCAATGAGCAGTTCTTC. It translates to CASTQGGGTPNEQFF. Complete variable domain (other parts from reference TRBV11-1 and TRBJ2-1): EAEVAQSPRYKITEKSQAVAFWCDPISGHATLYWYRQILGQGPELLVQFQDESVVDDSQLPKDRFSAERLKGVDSTLKIQPAELGDSAMYLCASTQGGGTPNEQFFGPGTRLTVL.

The V call is TRBV2, the J call TRBJ1-6, with TRBD1 matching over 10 bases. With V trimmed by 4 bases and J by 9 bases, 6 bases remained unmatched. CDR3 length: 15 residues. CDR1 and CDR2 (germline): SNHLY, FYNNEI. CDR3 region: CASSGRTGGSSPLHF. The CDR3 nucleotides are TGTGCCAGCAGTGGTCGGACAGGGGGAAGTTCACCCCTCCACTTT.

V usage is TRBV4-1 and J usage is TRBJ2-5; the D gene is possibly TRBD1 (6 bases). V shed 1 base and J shed 2 bases, with 14 bases lying between them. The CDR3 has 16 residues. Germline V gives CDR1 MGHRA, CDR2 YSYEKL. In nucleotides, the CDR3 is TGCGCCAGCAGCCAAGTTTTGGACAGTCCACAAGAGACCCAGTACTTC. Translating gives CASSQVLDSPQETQYF.

This clone was found a few times. This rearrangement joins TRBV4-3 to TRBJ1-2; D is ambiguous. CDR1 is LGHNA and CDR2 is YSLEER in the germline V gene. The CDR3 runs 15 residues. Trimming shortened V by 0 bases and J by 5 bases, and 13 bases separated the two germline ends. The CDR3 spells CASSQDPPGRYGYTF. The CDR3 region has the DNA TGCGCCAGCAGCCAAGATCCACCGGGTCGGTATGGCTACACCTTC.

The sample holds a few counts of this clone. This chain links TRBV24-1 with TRBJ1-5, with 7 bases identical to TRBD1. Germline CDR1 KGHDR, CDR2 SFDVKD. The CDR3 contains 13 residues. The CDR3 DNA sequence: TGTGCGAAAGGACTACAGGGGAGTCAGCCCCAGCATTTT. This sequence encodes CAKGLQGSQPQHF.

The CDR3 sequence: CASSLESSGNTIYF. For the CDR3, the DNA is TGTGCCAGCAGCTTAGAGAGCTCTGGAAACACCATATATTTT. The V and J genes are TRBV7-9 and TRBJ1-3; D is unclear. The CDR3 has 14 amino acids. Per the germline V gene, CDR1 is SEHNR and CDR2 is FQNEAQ (reference sequence). Trimming stripped 1 base from V and 0 bases from J, with 4 bases between. Full variable domain (remainder filled in from reference TRBV7-9 and TRBJ1-3): DTGVSQNPRHKITKRGQNVTFRCDPISEHNRLYWYRQTLGQGPEFLTYFQNEAQLEKSRLLSDRFSAERPKGSFSTLEIQRTEQGDSAMYLCASSLESSGNTIYFGEGSWLTVV.

This clone was observed a handful of times. The chain uses TRBV9 and TRBJ2-1, with a tentative D call TRBD2 (6 bases). The CDR3 runs 12 residues. Trimming cost V 2 bases and J 9 bases, with 9 bases left between them. Germline V gene data show CDR1 as SGDLS and CDR2 as YYNGEE. The CDR3 nucleotides read TGTGCCAGCAGCGTCACGGGAGCTGAGCAGTTCTTC. It specifies CASSVTGAEQFF.

This rearrangement joins TRBV6-1 to TRBJ1-1; possibly TRBD1 for D (5 bases). The CDR3 runs to 15 residues. V was pared by 2 bases and J by 4 bases, with 14 bases between. CDR1 and CDR2 from the germline V gene are MNHNS and SASEGT. CDR3 region: CASSESTWGGTEAFF. In DNA, the CDR3 is TGTGCCAGCAGTGAATCCACTTGGGGGGGCACTGAAGCTTTCTTT.

V and J are TRBV29-1 and TRBJ2-7, with D tentatively TRBD2 (6 bases). The CDR3 consists of 13 residues. Trimming cost V 5 bases and J 5 bases, with 16 bases left between them. In germline, CDR1 is SQVTM, CDR2 ANQGSEA. CDR3 protein: CSVSGLAIDEQYF. DNA of the CDR3: TGCAGCGTTTCGGGGCTAGCGATCGACGAGCAGTACTTC.

This clone was seen only once. The V gene is TRBV5-6, the J gene TRBJ2-7; TRBD2 aligns across 9 bases. The CDR3 runs to 16 residues. Germline V gene sequence: CDR1 SGHDT, CDR2 YYEEEE. Trimming took 4 bases from V and 4 from J; bases not matched to a gene: 12. CDR3 DNA: TGTGCCAGCAGCAAGAGACTAGCGGCCGTTTTGTACGAGCAGTACTTC. This encodes CASSKRLAAVLYEQYF. Full variable domain (remainder filled in from reference TRBV5-6 and TRBJ2-7): DAGVTQSPTHLIKTRGQQVTLRCSPKSGHDTVSWYQQALGQGPQFIFQYYEEEERQRGNFPDRFSGHQFPNYSSELNVNALLLGDSALYLCASSKRLAAVLYEQYFGPGTRLTVT.

J is TRBJ2-3 and V is TRBV7-3; D is possibly TRBD2 (5 bases). The CDR3 is made up of 13 amino acids. CDR1 is SGHTA and CDR2 is FQGTGA in the germline V gene. Between the trimmed V and J ends, which lost 5 bases and 6 bases, there was a span of 12 bases. The DNA for the CDR3 is TGTGCCAGCAGCCCCGGGAAAGGGGATACGCAGTATTTT. It specifies CASSPGKGDTQYF. Full variable domain (outside the CDR3, taken from reference TRBV7-3 and TRBJ2-3): GAGVSQTPSNKVTEKGKYVELRCDPISGHTALYWYRQSLGQGPEFLIYFQGTGAADDSGLPNDRFFAVRPEGSVSTLKIQRTERGDSAVYLCASSPGKGDTQYFGPGTRLTVL.

This CDR3 is CASSQERTGGLKTQYF. In DNA form, the CDR3 reads TGTGCCAGCAGCCAAGAAAGGACAGGGGGTTTGAAGACCCAGTACTTC. The chain links TRBV3-1 (or the pseudogene TRBV3-2) to TRBJ2-5; 10 nucleotides agree with TRBD1. V lost 0 bases to trimming and J lost 6 bases; unmatched junction nucleotides: 7. CDR3 length: 16 residues. The V gene's germline CDR1 is LGHDT and CDR2 YNNKEL (reference sequence).

The V call is TRBV11-3, the J call TRBJ2-7; 7 bases map to TRBD2. V shed 5 bases, J shed 5 bases, and the junction held 3 bases outside the gene matches. CDR3 length: 12 amino acids. Looked up from germline, CDR1 is SGHNT and CDR2 is YENEEA. The CDR3 DNA sequence: TGTGCCAGCAGCATCCGGGGGGACGAGCAGTACTTC. It yields the protein CASSIRGDEQYF. Filled out from reference TRBV11-3 and TRBJ2-7, the complete variable domain reads EAGVVQSPRYKIIEKKQPVAFWCNPISGHNTLYWYLQNLGQGPELLIRYENEEAVDDSQLPKDRFSAERLKGVDSTLKIQPAELGDSAVYLCASSIRGDEQYFGPGTRLTVT.

CDR3 region: CSVDGTSGSSLFREQFF. The CDR3 DNA reads TGCAGCGTTGACGGGACTAGCGGGAGTAGCTTATTTCGTGAGCAGTTCTTC. This chain connects TRBV29-1 to TRBJ2-1, with 14 bases that match TRBD2. Germline CDR1 and CDR2: SQVTM and ANQGSEA. CDR3 length: 17 residues. V was clipped by 3 bases and J by 9 bases; unmatched bases: 13.

V is TRBV9 and J is TRBJ2-1, with D uncertain. This CDR3 has 13 amino acids. Germline V gene sequence: CDR1 SGDLS, CDR2 YYNGEE. Trimming cost V 4 bases and J 7 bases, with 12 bases left between them. CDR3 nucleotides: TGTGCCAGCAGCCCCATAGCTGGAAATGAGCAGTTCTTC. Translating gives CASSPIAGNEQFF.

The chain couples TRBV6-1 to TRBJ2-1; D unresolved. The length of the CDR3 is 14 residues. Trimming removed 3 bases at V and 2 bases at J, with 8 bases between. The germline V gene encodes CDR1 MNHNS and CDR2 SASEGT. DNA of the CDR3: TGTGCCAGCAGTGATCCAGATACCTACAATGAGCAGTTCTTC. This gives the protein CASSDPDTYNEQFF.

The chain uses TRBV6-4 and TRBJ2-3; weak D call: TRBD2 (5 bases). V gave up 0 bases and J gave up 4 bases, with 8 bases separating them. The germline V gene has CDR1 MRHNA and CDR2 SNTAGT. The length of the CDR3 is 14 residues. In DNA, the CDR3 is TGTGCCAGCAGTGACTCAACCGGGGCAGATACGCAGTATTTT. This codes for CASSDSTGADTQYF.

V and J are TRBV4-3 and TRBJ2-1; D not certain. This CDR3 spans 17 amino acids. Trimming left V 0 bases short and J 1 base short, with 13 bases between. Germline V lookup: CDR1 LGHNA, CDR2 YSLEER. The CDR3 loop reads CASSQDRSPGSYNEQFF. The CDR3 DNA follows: TGCGCCAGCAGCCAAGATCGCTCCCCCGGGTCCTACAATGAGCAGTTCTTC.

The chain is built from TRBV2 and TRBJ1-6; 10 bases are a match to TRBD1. Germline values: CDR1 SNHLY, CDR2 FYNNEI. The trim removed 6 bases at V and 10 bases at J, leaving 9 bases unmatched. This CDR3 region has 15 residues. The chain's CDR3 is CASSERTGGRSPLHF. The CDR3 DNA reads TGTGCCAGCAGCGAACGGACAGGGGGGCGATCACCCCTCCACTTT.

This rearrangement joins TRBV29-1 to TRBJ2-1; 7 bases map to TRBD2. Germline assignment: CDR1 SQVTM and CDR2 ANQGSEA. The CDR3 consists of 14 residues. V trimming: 3 bases; J trimming: 7 bases; junction bases outside the gene matches: 9. This chain's CDR3 is CSVETSGARNEQFF. The CDR3 DNA is TGCAGCGTTGAGACCAGCGGGGCCAGAAATGAGCAGTTCTTC.

The V call is TRBV24-1, the J call TRBJ2-2, with 9 nucleotides matching TRBD1. Germline V CDR1 and CDR2: KGHDR, SFDVKD. The CDR3 loop spans 15 amino acids. The V segment lost 1 base and the J segment 5 bases; nucleotides outside the gene matches: 1. This CDR3 reads CATSDFGQGTGELFF. CDR3 sequence (DNA): TGTGCCACCAGTGATTTCGGACAGGGGACCGGGGAGCTGTTTTTT.

The chain couples TRBV6-2 or TRBV6-3 to TRBJ2-7; the match to TRBD1 covers 8 bases. Germline V gives CDR1 MNHEY, CDR2 SVGEGT. The CDR3 spans 16 residues. V trimming: 2 bases; J trimming: 5 bases; junction bases outside the gene matches: 11. The CDR3 coding sequence is TGTGCCAGCAGTTACACATCGACAGGGGTTCTCGACGAGCAGTACTTC. Protein sequence: CASSYTSTGVLDEQYF.

V is TRBV7-8 and J is TRBJ2-5; tentatively, D is TRBD1 (5 bases). Trimming shortened V by 5 bases and J by 2 bases, and 9 bases separated the two germline ends. The length of the CDR3 is 13 residues. The germline V gene has CDR1 SGHVS and CDR2 FQNEAQ. This CDR3 is CASSLRVQETQYF. Here the CDR3 DNA reads TGTGCCAGCAGCCTCAGGGTGCAAGAGACCCAGTACTTC.

The rearrangement links TRBV4-2 to TRBJ1-6; no firm D call. Germline CDR1 LGHNA, CDR2 YNFKEQ. This CDR3 has 17 amino acids. V gave up 0 bases and J gave up 8 bases, with 17 bases separating them. The CDR3: CASSQDRVPGIDSPLHF. The CDR3 region has the DNA TGTGCCAGCAGCCAAGATAGAGTCCCGGGGATCGATTCACCCCTCCACTTT.

V usage is TRBV7-3 and J usage is TRBJ2-5; no clear D gene. Trimming left V 0 bases short and J 2 bases short, with 10 bases between. From germline, CDR1 is SGHTA and CDR2 FQGTGA. The CDR3 totals 15 residues. In nucleotides, the CDR3 is TGTGCCAGCAGCTTAACTAACAGTCCGCAAGAGACCCAGTACTTC. It is translated as CASSLTNSPQETQYF.

The rearrangement links TRBV5-1 to TRBJ2-2, with 9 bases fitting TRBD2. Germline V gene lookup returns CDR1 SGHRS and CDR2 YFSETQ. V gave up 2 bases and J gave up 5 bases; unmatched junction bases: 1. CDR3 size: 14 residues. CDR3 loop: CASSFLAGTGELFF. For the CDR3, the DNA is TGCGCCAGCAGCTTCCTAGCGGGAACCGGGGAGCTGTTTTTT.